Sequencing of this T cell receptor (beta chain) was carried out in a study of shared clonotypes between healthy human individuals. Measured with immunoSEQ multiplex PCR; TCRdb has only the in-frame clones, and not every one. Of 2 million to 2.5 million clones in the sample, approximately 93% are singletons; the top ten hold 0.39%. Between the trimmed V and J ends, which lost 2 bases and 3 bases, there was a span of 11 bases. Per germline, CDR1 SGHRS and CDR2 YFSETQ. This CDR3 has 14 amino acids. The sequence was collected from a man between 18 and 29 years old in good health. Some clones in this sample may be carry-over from other donors' samples. Material for sequencing was naive CD4+ T cells from PBMCs. Subset in this sample: CD45RA+ positively selected. The rearrangement joins TRBV5-1 to TRBJ1-1; no clear D. The CDR3: CASSFSAPDTEAFF. The DNA for the CDR3 is TGCGCCAGCAGCTTCTCCGCTCCGGACACTGAAGCTTTCTTT.